Listed below are T cell receptor beta chains from one sample, sequenced in a study of T cell responses to AZD1222 COVID-19 vaccine. The data were produced by immunoSEQ multiplex PCR, yet TCRdb's version contains in-frame clones alone and is incomplete. This sample has 180,000 or so clones, with approximately 90% found just once. The specimen was peripheral blood, collected 28 days after the second AZD1222 dose. These TCRs come from an adult who received the AZD1222 COVID-19 vaccine. Both conserved end residues are part of each CDR3. Each record gives: D gene, clone size, J gene, V gene, CDR3 protein, CDR3 DNA. The D gene is left open where the match is weak. Only some rows state a clone size, as once, few, many or a class for expanded clones.

TRBD1	once	TRBJ2-5	TRBV15	CATTIDRVQETQYF	TGTGCCACCACCATCGACAGGGTCCAAGAGACCCAGTACTTC
NA	once	TRBJ1-2	TRBV4-3	CASSQERGHSGAYGYTF	TGCGCCAGCAGCCAAGAAAGGGGCCATTCGGGGGCCTATGGCTACACCTTC
TRBD1	once	TRBJ2-7	TRBV5-1	CASSLAGTGGEQYF	TGCGCCAGCAGCTTGGCAGGGACAGGGGGCGAGCAGTACTTC
NA	NA	TRBJ1-1	TRBV7-6	CASSLPGGLAFF	TGTGCCAGCAGCCTCCCGGGGGGGCTTGCTTTCTTT
TRBD2	once	TRBJ2-7	TRBV28	CASSSGLAGAHEQYF	TGTGCCAGCAGTTCCGGACTAGCGGGAGCCCACGAGCAGTACTTC
NA	NA	TRBJ2-7	TRBV7-8	CASSLAGDLALTVQQYF	TGTGCCAGCAGCTTAGCGGGGGACCTAGCTCTTACAGTACAGCAGTACTTC
NA	NA	TRBJ2-7	TRBV4-1	CASSQEGPRDGSGEQYF	TGCGCCAGCAGCCAAGAAGGCCCCAGGGACGGGAGTGGCGAGCAGTACTTC
TRBD1	NA	TRBJ1-1	TRBV11-2	CASSPPDRAGWNTEAFF	TGTGCCAGCAGCCCCCCGGACAGGGCAGGATGGAACACTGAAGCTTTCTTT
NA	NA	TRBJ2-1	TRBV5-6	CASRPRGNYNEQFF	TGTGCCAGCCGTCCGAGGGGTAACTACAATGAGCAGTTCTTC
NA	once	TRBJ1-2	TRBV19	CATRAGVYGYTF	TGTGCCACCAGAGCGGGGGTCTATGGCTACACCTTC